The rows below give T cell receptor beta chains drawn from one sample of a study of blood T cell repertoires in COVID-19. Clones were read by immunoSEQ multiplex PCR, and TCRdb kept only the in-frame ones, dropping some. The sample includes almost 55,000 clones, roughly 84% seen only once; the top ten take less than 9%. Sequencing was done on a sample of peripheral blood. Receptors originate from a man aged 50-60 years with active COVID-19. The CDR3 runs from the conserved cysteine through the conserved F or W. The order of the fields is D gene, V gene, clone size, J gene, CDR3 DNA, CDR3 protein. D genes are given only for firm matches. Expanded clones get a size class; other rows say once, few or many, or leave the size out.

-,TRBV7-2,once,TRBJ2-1,TGTGCCAGCAGCTTAGCAGGGAGCTCCTACAATGAGCAGTTCTTC,CASSLAGSSYNEQFF
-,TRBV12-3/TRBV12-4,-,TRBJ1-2,TGTGCCAGCAGTTTCTCGGGGAGCCGCGGCTACACCTTC,CASSFSGSRGYTF
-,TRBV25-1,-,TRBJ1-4,TGTGCCAGCAATGGGCGGGGGGGCGGAGGAAAACTGTTTTTT,CASNGRGGGGKLFF
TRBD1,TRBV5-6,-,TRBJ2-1,TGTGCCAGCAGCTTGGATGGGACAGGGAGTAGCAATGAGCAGTTCTTC,CASSLDGTGSSNEQFF
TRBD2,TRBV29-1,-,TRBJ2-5,TGCAGCGTGAGATTAGCGGGAGGGTCCCAGGAGACCCAGTACTTC,CSVRLAGGSQETQYF
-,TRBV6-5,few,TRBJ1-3,TGTGCCAGCATCGATCGACAGGCTGGAAACACCATATATTTT,CASIDRQAGNTIYF
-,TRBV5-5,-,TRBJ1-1,TGTGCCAGCAGCTTGGATTACGGGACAGAAGCTTTCTTT,CASSLDYGTEAFF
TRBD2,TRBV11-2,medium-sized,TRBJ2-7,TGTGCCAGCAGCTTAACAAGCGGGAGTCCTCAGCAGTACTTC,CASSLTSGSPQQYF
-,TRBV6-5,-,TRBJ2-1,TGTGCCAGCAACAGAAACAATGAGCAGTTCTTC,CASNRNNEQFF
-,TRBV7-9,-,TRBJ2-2,TGTGCCAGCAGCTTCGGCCCGGGGGATTCGAACACCGGGGAGCTGTTTTTT,CASSFGPGDSNTGELFF
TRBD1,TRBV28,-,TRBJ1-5,TGTGCCAGCAGTGGACAGGGGGCGGCTAACCAGCCCCAGCATTTT,CASSGQGAANQPQHF
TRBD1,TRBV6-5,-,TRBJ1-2,TGTGCCAGCAGACCCCGGGGACAGGGAGGCTATGGCTACACCTTC,CASRPRGQGGYGYTF
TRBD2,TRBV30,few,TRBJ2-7,TGTGCCTGGAGTAAAGGTAGCGGGAGCTCCTACGAGCAGTACTTC,CAWSKGSGSSYEQYF
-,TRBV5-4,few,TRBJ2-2,TGTGCCAGCAGCTCCCTATCGAACACCGGGGAGCTGTTTTTT,CASSSLSNTGELFF
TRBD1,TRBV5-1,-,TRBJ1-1,TGCGCCAGCACGACAGGGGGACTTTTTCCCAACACTGAAGCTTTCTTT,CASTTGGLFPNTEAFF
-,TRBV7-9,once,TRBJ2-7,TGTGCCAGCAGTACAGACAGGGGAGGGACCTACGAGCAGTACTTC,CASSTDRGGTYEQYF
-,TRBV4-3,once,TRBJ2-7,TGCGCCAGCAGCCAAGATCGCGGGGGCGCCTACGAGCAGTACTTC,CASSQDRGGAYEQYF
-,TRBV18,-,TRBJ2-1,TGTGCCAGCTCACCAGGGGGGGGCACTGAGCAGTTCTTC,CASSPGGGTEQFF
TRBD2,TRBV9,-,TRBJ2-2,TGTGCCAGCAGCGCGACTAGCGGGGAGGGATGGATGTTTTTT,CASSATSGEGWMFF
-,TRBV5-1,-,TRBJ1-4,TGCGCCAGCAGCCGGGACTCCCGGGGTGAAAAACTGTTTTTT,CASSRDSRGEKLFF
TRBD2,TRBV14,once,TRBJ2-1,TGTGCCAGCAGCCAAGCGGGAGGATTGAGTGAGCAGTTCTTC,CASSQAGGLSEQFF
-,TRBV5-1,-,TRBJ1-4,TGCGCCAGCAGCCCCACGGCAACTAATGAAAAACTGTTTTTT,CASSPTATNEKLFF
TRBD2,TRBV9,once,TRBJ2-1,TGTGCCAGCAGCGAGTCATTACTAGCGGACCACAATGAGCAGTTCTTC,CASSESLLADHNEQFF
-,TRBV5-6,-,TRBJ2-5,TGTGCCAGCAGCTTGGGGGCCAGGGAAATACAAGAGACCCAGTACTTC,CASSLGAREIQETQYF
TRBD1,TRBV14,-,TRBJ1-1,TGTGCCAGCAGCCTCGCCTGGGGACAGGGCCGAGTGAACACTGAAGCTTTCTTT,CASSLAWGQGRVNTEAFF
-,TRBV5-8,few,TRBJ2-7,TGTGCCAGCAGCTTGGCCGTTAGGCAGTACTTC,CASSLAVRQYF
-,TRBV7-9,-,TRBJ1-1,TGTGCCAGCAGCTTAGGTATGGCAGGGGTACCTACCGGTGAAGCAGCTTTCTTT,CASSLGMAGVPTGEAAFF
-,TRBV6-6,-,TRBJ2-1,TGTGCCAGCAGTCCGGTAGGACAGGGAGGGAGGAACAATGAGCAGTTCTTC,CASSPVGQGGRNNEQFF
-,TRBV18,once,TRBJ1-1,TGTGCCAGCTCACCCAGTTCTCAGAATGAAGCTTTCTTT,CASSPSSQNEAFF
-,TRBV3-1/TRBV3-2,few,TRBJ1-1,TGTGCCAGCAGGCCAGGGGCTAGTAGGCGTAGCACTGAAGCTTTCTTT,CASRPGASRRSTEAFF
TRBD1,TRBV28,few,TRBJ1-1,TGTGCCAGCAGTTCAGGGGGGCTGAACACTGAAGCTTTCTTT,CASSSGGLNTEAFF
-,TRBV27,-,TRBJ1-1,TGTGCCAGCACTACGTTGACAACATCGGGGGTCACCACTGAAGCTTTCTTT,CASTTLTTSGVTTEAFF
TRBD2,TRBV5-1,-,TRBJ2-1,TGCGCCAGCAGCTTGGATCCTAGCGGGTCCTACAATGAGCAGTTCTTC,CASSLDPSGSYNEQFF
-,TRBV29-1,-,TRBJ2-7,TGCAGCTATGGAACAGGGAAGAACTACGAGCAGTACTTC,CSYGTGKNYEQYF
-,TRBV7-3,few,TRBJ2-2,TGTGCCAGCAGCCTCTCTTACACCCCCCAAACCGGGGAGCTGTTTTTT,CASSLSYTPQTGELFF
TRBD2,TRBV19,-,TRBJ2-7,TGTGCCAGTAGCCTGGGGCGGGGGGGCGAGCAGTACTTC,CASSLGRGGEQYF
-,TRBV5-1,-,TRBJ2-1,TGCGCCAGCAGCCCGGGACATAGGAACTACAATGAGCAGTTCTTC,CASSPGHRNYNEQFF
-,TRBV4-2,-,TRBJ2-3,TGTGCCAGCAGCCAAGAGGTTTCGGGTTCCGATACGCAGTATTTT,CASSQEVSGSDTQYF
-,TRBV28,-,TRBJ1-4,TGTGCCAGCAGTTTAACCAGGGGTTCTAATGAAAAACTGTTTTTT,CASSLTRGSNEKLFF
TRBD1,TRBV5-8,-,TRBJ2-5,TGTGCCAGCAGCTTGTTGGGACAGGGGATGGGAGAGACCCAGTACTTC,CASSLLGQGMGETQYF
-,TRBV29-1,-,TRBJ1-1,TGCAGCGTCTTGGGCAGGGCTGCGAACACTGAAGCTTTCTTT,CSVLGRAANTEAFF
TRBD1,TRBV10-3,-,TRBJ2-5,TGTGCCATCAGGGGACAGATACAAGAGACCCAGTACTTC,CAIRGQIQETQYF
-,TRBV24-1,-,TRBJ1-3,TGTGCCACCAGTGATTTGCCGGACAGCTCTGGAAACACCATATATTTT,CATSDLPDSSGNTIYF
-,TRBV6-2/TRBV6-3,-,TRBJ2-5,TGTGCCAGCAGTTTGGGGCTACAAGAGACCCAGTACTTC,CASSLGLQETQYF
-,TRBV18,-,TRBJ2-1,TGTGCCAGTCGGCTCGGCCAGGGGCGATACAATGAGCAGTTCTTC,CASRLGQGRYNEQFF
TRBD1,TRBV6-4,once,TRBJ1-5,TGTGCCAGCAGTGTGCTCAGGACAGGGAGATCGAATAGCAATCAGCCCCAGCATTTT,CASSVLRTGRSNSNQPQHF
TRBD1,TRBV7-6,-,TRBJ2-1,TGTGCCAGCAGCCGGATTAGGGACAGGGTGGGCAATGAGCAGTTCTTC,CASSRIRDRVGNEQFF
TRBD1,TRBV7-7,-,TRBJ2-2,TGTGCCAGCAGCCGGACAGGGCAGAACACCGGGGAGCTGTTTTTT,CASSRTGQNTGELFF
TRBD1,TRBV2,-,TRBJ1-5,TGTGCCAGCAGCGGCGGGACAGGGGGCAATCAGCCCCAGCATTTT,CASSGGTGGNQPQHF
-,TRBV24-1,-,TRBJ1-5,TGTGCCACCAGTGATTTGGCAGGAAGTGGACAGCATTTT,CATSDLAGSGQHF
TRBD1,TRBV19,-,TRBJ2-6,TGTGCCAGTAGTCCGGGACAGTTTTCCTCTGGGGCCAACGTCCTGACTTTC,CASSPGQFSSGANVLTF